This TCR beta chain stems from a study of T-cell memory formation after mild COVID-19. Looking at the study overall: The study found TCR clusters largely donor specific.

The CDR3 loop spans 19 amino acids. CDR1 and CDR2 (germline): LGHNA, YNFKEQ. The junction had 16 bases not matched to a gene; V was cut back by 1 base and J by 5 bases. Using constant-segment primers, 5'RACE produced TCR alpha and TCR beta cDNA libraries carrying sample barcodes and UMIs. TCRdb reprocessed the 5' RACE reads via MiXCR and lists one record per CDR3 protein. The sample lists around 4,000 distinct CDR3 sequences; roughly a sixth were seen once. To note about this clonotype: Its antigen is not known.

The study, taken as a whole, reports: Among clones contracting day 15 to 85, CD4/CD8 was balanced, whereas later expanders leaned CD4+. There were some responding clones in pre-infection memory, which suggested that cross-reactive memory had joined.

This clonotype was obtained from an adult who had mild COVID-19 (a few samples of this study predate the infection). Cell type and time point are not known. The sequenced sample consisted of PBMCs or a T cell subset sorted from them (not recorded which). The chain uses TRBV4-2 and TRBJ2-7, with 11 bases that match TRBD2. This chain's CDR3 is CASSQAPPGLAVGGDEQYF. As DNA, the CDR3 is TGTGCCAGCAGCCAAGCCCCCCCGGGACTAGCGGTCGGAGGCGACGAGCAGTACTTC.